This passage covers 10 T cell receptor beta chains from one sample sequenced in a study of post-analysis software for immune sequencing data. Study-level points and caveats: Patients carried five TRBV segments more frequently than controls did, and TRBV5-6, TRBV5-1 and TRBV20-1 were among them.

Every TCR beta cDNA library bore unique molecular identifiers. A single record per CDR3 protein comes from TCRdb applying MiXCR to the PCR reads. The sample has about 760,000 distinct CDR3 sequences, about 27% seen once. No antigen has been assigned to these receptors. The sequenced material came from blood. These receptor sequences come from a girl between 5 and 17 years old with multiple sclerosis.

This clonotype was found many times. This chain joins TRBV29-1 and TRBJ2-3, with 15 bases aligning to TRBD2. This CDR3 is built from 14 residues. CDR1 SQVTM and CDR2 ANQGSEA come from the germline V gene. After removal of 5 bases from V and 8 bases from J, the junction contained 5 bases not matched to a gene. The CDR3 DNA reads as TGCAGCGTTTCCGGACTAGCGGGAGGGGGTACGCAGTATTTT. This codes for CSVSGLAGGGTQYF.

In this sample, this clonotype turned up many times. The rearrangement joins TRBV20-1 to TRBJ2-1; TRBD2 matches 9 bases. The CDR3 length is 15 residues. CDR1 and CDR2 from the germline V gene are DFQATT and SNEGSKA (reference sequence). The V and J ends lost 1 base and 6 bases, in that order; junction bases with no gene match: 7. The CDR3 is CSARGLSGRINEQFF. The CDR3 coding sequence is TGCAGTGCTAGAGGTCTCAGCGGGAGGATCAATGAGCAGTTCTTC.

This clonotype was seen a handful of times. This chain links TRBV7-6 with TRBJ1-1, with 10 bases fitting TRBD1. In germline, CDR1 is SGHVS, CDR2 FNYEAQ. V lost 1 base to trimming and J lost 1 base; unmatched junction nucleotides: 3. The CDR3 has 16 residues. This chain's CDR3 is CASSLETGGGNTEAFF. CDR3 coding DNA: TGTGCCAGCAGCTTAGAGACAGGGGGCGGGAACACTGAAGCTTTCTTT.

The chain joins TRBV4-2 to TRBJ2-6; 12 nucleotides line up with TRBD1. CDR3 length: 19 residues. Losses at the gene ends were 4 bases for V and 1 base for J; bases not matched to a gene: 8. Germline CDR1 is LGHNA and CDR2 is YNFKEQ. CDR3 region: CASSLPEGQGASGANVLTF. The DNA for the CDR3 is TGTGCCAGCAGCCTCCCTGAGGGACAGGGGGCTTCTGGGGCCAACGTCCTGACTTTC.

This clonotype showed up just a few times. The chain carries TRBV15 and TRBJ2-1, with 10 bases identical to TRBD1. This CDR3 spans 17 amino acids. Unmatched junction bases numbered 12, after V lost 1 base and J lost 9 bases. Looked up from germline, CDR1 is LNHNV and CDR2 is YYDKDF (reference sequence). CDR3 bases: TGTGCCACCAGCAGAGCCACTCCGGGACAGGGGAGCGGTGAGCAGTTCTTC. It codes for CATSRATPGQGSGEQFF.

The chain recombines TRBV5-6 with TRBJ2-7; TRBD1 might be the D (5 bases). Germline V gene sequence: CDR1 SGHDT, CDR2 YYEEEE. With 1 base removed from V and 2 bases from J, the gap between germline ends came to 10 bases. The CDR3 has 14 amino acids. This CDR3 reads CASSLQGGTYEQYF. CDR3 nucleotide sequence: TGTGCCAGCAGCTTGCAGGGTGGAACCTACGAGCAGTACTTC.

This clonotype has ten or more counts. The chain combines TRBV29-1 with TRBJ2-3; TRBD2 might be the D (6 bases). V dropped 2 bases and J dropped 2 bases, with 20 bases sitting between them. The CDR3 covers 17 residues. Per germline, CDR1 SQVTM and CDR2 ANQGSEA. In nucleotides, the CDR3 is TGCAGCGTTGAAAGCAATCGGGCGGGACCGACCACAGATACGCAGTATTTT. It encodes CSVESNRAGPTTDTQYF.

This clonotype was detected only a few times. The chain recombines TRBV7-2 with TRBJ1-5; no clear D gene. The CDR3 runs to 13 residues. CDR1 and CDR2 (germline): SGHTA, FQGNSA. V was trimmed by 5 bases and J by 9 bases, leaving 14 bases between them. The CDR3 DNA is TGTGCCAGCAGCCCAGGTGTCCAGTCGCCCCAGCATTTT. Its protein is CASSPGVQSPQHF.

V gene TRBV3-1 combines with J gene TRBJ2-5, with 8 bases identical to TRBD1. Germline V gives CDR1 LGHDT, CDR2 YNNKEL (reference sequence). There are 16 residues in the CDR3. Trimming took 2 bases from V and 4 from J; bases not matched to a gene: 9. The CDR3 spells CASSQIQGAGSETQYF. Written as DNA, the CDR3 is TGTGCCAGCAGCCAAATCCAGGGGGCTGGATCAGAGACCCAGTACTTC.

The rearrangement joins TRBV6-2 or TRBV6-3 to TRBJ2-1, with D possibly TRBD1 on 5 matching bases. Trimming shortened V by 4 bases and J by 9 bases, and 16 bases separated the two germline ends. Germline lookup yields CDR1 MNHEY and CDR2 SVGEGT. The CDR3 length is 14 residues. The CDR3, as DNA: TGTGCCAGCAGTTGTGATTATCAGGGTGGTGAGCAGTTCTTC. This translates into CASSCDYQGGEQFF.